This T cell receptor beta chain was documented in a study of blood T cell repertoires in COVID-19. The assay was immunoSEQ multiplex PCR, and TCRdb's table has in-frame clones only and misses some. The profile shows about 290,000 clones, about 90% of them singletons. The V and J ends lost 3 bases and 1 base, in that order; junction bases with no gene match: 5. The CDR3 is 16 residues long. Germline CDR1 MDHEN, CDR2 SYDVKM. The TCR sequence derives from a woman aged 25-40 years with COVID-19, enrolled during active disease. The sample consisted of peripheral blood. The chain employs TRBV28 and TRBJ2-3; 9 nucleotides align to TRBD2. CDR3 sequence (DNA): TGTGCCAGCAGTTTCGACCAGCGGGGGGGCACAGATACGCAGTATTTT. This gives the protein CASSFDQRGGTDTQYF. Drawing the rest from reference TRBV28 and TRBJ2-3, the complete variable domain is DVKVTQSSRYLVKRTGEKVFLECVQDMDHENMFWYRQDPGLGLRLIYFSYDVKMKEKGDIPEGYSVSREKKERFSLILESASTNQTSMYLCASSFDQRGGTDTQYFGPGTRLTVL.